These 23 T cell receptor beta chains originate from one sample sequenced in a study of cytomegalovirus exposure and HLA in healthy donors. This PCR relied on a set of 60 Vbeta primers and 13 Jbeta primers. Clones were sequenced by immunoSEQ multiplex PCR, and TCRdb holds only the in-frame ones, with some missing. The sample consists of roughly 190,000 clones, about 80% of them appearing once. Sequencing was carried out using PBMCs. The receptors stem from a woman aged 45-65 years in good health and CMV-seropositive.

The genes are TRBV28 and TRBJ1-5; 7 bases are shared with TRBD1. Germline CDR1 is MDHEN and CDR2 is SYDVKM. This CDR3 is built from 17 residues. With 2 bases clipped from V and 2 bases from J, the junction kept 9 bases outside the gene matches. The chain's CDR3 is CASSLTDRDDGNQPQHF. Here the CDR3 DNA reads TGTGCCAGCAGTTTAACCGACAGGGACGACGGCAATCAGCCCCAGCATTTT.

The CDR3 DNA follows: TGTGCCAGCAGTTACTCGCTACAGAGAAACACCATATATTTT. Residues: CASSYSLQRNTIYF. This rearrangement joins TRBV6-5 to TRBJ1-3; D not certain. CDR1 is MNHEY and CDR2 is SVGAGI in the germline V gene. The CDR3 covers 14 residues. V was clipped by 0 bases and J by 5 bases, with 8 bases between them.

The CDR3: CASSPGQGRYGYTF. Here the CDR3 DNA reads TGTGCCAGCAGCCCGGGACAGGGGAGGTATGGCTACACCTTC. The chain carries TRBV5-6 and TRBJ1-2, with 10 bases lining up with TRBD1. Germline CDR1 and CDR2: SGHDT and YYEEEE. J was trimmed by 5 bases and V by 4 bases; bases with no gene match: 5. CDR3 length: 14 amino acids.

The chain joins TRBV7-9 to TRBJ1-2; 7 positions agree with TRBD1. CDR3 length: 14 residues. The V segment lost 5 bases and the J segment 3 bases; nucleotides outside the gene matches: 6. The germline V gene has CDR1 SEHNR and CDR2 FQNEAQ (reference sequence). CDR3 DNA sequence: TGTGCCAGCAGCCCGCGGACAGGAGACTATGGCTACACCTTC. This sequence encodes CASSPRTGDYGYTF.

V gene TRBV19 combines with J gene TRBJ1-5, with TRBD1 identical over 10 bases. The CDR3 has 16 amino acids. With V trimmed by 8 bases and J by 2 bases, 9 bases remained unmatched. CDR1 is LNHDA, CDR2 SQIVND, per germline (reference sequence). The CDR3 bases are TGTGCCAGTGTAGGGGGACAGGGGTTTGGCAATCAGCCCCAGCATTTT. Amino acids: CASVGGQGFGNQPQHF.

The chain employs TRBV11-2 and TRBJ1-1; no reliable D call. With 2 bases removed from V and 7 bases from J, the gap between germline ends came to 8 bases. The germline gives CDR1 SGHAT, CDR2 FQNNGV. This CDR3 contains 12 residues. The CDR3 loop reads CASSLLEVEAFF. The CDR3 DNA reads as TGTGCCAGCAGCTTATTGGAGGTTGAAGCTTTCTTT.

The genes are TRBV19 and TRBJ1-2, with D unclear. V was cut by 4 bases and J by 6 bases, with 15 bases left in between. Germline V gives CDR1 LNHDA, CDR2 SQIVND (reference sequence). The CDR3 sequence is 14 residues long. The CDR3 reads CASSKRPMGDGYTF. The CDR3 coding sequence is TGTGCCAGTAGTAAAAGACCGATGGGAGATGGCTACACCTTC. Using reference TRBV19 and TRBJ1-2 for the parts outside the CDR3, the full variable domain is DGGITQSPKYLFRKEGQNVTLSCEQNLNHDAMYWYRQDPGQGLRLIYYSQIVNDFQKGDIAEGYSVSREKKESFPLTVTSAQKNPTAFYLCASSKRPMGDGYTFGSGTRLTVV.

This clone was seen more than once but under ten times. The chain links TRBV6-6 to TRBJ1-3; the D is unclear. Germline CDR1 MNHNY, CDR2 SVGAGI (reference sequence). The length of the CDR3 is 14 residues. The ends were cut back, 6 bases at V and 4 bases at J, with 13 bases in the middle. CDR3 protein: CASSIKGGGNTIYF. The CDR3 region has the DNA TGTGCCAGCAGCATTAAAGGCGGAGGAAACACCATATATTTT.

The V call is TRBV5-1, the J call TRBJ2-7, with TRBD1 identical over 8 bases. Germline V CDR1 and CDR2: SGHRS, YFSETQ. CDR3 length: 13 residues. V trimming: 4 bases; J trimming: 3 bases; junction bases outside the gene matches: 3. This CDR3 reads CASSRDRGYEQYF. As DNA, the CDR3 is TGCGCCAGCAGCCGTGACAGGGGCTACGAGCAGTACTTC.

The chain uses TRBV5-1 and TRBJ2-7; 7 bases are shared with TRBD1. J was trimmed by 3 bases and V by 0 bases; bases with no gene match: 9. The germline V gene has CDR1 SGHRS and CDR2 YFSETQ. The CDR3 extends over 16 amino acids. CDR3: CASSLGAGGLIYEQYF. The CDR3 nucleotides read TGCGCCAGCAGCTTGGGGGCAGGGGGTCTTATCTACGAGCAGTACTTC.

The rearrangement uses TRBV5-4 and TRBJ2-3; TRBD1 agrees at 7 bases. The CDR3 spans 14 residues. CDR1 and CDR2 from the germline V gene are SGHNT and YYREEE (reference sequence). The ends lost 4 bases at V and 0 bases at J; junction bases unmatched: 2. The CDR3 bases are TGTGCCAGCAGCCCAGGGGGAAGCACAGATACGCAGTATTTT. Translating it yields CASSPGGSTDTQYF.

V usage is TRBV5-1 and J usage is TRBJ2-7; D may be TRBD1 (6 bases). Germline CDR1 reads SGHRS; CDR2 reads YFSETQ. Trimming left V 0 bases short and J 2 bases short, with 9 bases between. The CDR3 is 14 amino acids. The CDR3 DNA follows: TGCGCCAGCAGCTTGGTTCCAGGGGCCTACGAGCAGTACTTC. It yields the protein CASSLVPGAYEQYF.

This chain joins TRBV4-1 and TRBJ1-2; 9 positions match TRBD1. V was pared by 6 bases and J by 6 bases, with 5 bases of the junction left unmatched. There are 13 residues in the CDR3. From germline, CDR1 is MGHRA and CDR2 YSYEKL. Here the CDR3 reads CASSRDRANGYTF. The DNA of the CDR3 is TGCGCCAGCAGTAGGGACAGGGCGAATGGCTACACCTTC.

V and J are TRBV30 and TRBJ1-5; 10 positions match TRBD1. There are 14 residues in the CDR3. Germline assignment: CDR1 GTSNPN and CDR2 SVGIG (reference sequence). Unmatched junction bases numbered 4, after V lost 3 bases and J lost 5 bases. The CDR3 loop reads CAWRTGGWDQPQHF. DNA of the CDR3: TGTGCCTGGAGGACAGGGGGCTGGGATCAGCCCCAGCATTTT.

CDR3 nucleotides: TGTGCCAGTAGTATTGACAGGGTATCAGATACGCAGTATTTT. Translating gives CASSIDRVSDTQYF. The chain recombines TRBV19 with TRBJ2-3; 7 bases fit TRBD1. After removal of 3 bases from V and 4 bases from J, the junction contained 4 bases not matched to a gene. The CDR3 length is 14 residues. Germline V CDR1 and CDR2: LNHDA, SQIVND (reference sequence).

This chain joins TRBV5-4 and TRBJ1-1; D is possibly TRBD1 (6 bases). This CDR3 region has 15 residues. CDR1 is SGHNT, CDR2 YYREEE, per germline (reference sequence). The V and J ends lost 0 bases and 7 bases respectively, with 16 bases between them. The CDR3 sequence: CASSLEGDIIHEAFF. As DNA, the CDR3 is TGTGCCAGCAGCTTGGAGGGGGACATTATTCATGAAGCTTTCTTT.

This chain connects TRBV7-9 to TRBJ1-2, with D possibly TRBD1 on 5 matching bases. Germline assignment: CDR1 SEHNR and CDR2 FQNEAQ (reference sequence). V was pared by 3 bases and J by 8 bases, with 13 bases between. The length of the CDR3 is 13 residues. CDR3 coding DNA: TGTGCCAGCAGCTTTGAAGGGGTGGGGGGCTACACCTTC. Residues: CASSFEGVGGYTF.

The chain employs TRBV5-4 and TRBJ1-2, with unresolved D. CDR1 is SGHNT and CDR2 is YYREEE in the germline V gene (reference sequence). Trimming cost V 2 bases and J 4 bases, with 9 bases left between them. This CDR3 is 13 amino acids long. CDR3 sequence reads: CASSFGVSYGYTF. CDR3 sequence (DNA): TGTGCCAGCAGCTTCGGGGTGAGCTATGGCTACACCTTC.

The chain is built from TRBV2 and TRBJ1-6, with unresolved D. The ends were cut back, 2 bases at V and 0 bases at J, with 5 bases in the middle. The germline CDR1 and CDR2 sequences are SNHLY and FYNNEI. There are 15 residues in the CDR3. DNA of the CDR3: TGTGCCAGCAGTGAAACGGGCTCCTATAATTCACCCCTCCACTTT. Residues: CASSETGSYNSPLHF.

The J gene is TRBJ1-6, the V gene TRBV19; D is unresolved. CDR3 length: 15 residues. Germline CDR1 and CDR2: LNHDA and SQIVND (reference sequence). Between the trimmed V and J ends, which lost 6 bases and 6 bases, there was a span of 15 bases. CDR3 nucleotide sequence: TGTGCCAGTAGCGATCGGACGGGATTTAATTCACCCCTCCACTTT. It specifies CASSDRTGFNSPLHF.

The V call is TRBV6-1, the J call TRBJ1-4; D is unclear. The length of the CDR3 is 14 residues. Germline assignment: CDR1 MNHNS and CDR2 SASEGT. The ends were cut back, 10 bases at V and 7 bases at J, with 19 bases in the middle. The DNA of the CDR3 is TGTGCCACCTCTAACTGGGGAGATAGTGAAAAACTGTTTTTT. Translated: CATSNWGDSEKLFF.

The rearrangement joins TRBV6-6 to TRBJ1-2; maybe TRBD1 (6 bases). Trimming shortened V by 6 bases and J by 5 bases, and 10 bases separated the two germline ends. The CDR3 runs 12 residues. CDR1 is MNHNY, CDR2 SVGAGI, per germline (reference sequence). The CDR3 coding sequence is TGTGCCAGCAGACCCGGACAGTATGGCTACACCTTC. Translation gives CASRPGQYGYTF.

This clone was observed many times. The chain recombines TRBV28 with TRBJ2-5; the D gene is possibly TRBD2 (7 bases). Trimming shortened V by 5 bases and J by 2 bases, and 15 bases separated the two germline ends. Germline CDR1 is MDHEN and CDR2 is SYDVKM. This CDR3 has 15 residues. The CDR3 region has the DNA TGTGCCAGCAGTCGTCTCCGGGGGGCACAAGAGACCCAGTACTTC. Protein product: CASSRLRGAQETQYF.